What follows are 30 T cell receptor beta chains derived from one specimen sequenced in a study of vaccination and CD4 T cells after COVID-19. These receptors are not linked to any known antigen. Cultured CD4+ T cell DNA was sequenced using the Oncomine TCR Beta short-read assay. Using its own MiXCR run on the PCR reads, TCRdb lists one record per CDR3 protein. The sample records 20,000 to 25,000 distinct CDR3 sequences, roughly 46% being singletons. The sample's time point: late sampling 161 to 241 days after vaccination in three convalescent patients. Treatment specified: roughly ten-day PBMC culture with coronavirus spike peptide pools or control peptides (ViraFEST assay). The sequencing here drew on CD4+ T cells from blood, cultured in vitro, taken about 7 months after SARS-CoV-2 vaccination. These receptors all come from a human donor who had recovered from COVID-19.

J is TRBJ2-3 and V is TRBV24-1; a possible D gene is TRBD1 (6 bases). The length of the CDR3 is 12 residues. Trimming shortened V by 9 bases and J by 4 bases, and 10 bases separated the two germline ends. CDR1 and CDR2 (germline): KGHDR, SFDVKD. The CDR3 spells CATQGTSDTQYF. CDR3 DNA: TGTGCCACCCAGGGGACATCAGATACGCAGTATTTT.

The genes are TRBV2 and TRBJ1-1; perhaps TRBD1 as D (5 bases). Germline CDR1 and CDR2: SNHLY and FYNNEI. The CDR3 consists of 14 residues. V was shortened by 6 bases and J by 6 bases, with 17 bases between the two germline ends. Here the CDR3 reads CASRGRRDGAEAFF. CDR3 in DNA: TGTGCCAGCAGGGGGCGGAGGGACGGGGCTGAAGCTTTCTTT.

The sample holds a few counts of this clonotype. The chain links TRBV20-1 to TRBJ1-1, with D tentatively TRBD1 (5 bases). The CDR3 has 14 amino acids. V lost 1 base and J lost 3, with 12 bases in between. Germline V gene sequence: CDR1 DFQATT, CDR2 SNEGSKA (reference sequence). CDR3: CSARVGAPDTEAFF. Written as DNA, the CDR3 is TGCAGTGCTAGAGTTGGGGCGCCGGACACTGAAGCTTTCTTT.

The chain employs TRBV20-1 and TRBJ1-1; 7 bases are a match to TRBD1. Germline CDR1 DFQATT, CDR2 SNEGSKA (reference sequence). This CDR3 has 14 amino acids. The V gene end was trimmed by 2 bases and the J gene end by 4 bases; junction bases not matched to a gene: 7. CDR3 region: CSARRGGGGTEAFF. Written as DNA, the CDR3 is TGCAGTGCTAGACGAGGGGGCGGAGGCACTGAAGCTTTCTTT.

CDR3 residues: CSANKAGTRETQYF. The DNA of the CDR3 is TGCAGTGCGAATAAAGCCGGGACCCGGGAGACCCAGTACTTC. The chain employs TRBV20-1 and TRBJ2-5, with D perhaps TRBD1 or TRBD2 (5 bases each). The length of the CDR3 is 14 residues. Trimming took 6 bases from V and 5 from J, leaving 19 bases between them. Germline V gives CDR1 DFQATT, CDR2 SNEGSKA (reference sequence).

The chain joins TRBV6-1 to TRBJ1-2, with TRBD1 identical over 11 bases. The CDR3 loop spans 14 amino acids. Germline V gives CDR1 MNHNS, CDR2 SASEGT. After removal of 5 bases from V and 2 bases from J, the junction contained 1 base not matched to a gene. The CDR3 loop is CASSRTGGNYGYTF. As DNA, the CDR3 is TGTGCCAGCAGTCGGACAGGGGGCAACTATGGCTACACCTTC.

The CDR3 loop reads CATSRLLNYGYTF. Here the CDR3 DNA reads TGTGCCACCAGCAGACTCCTTAACTATGGCTACACCTTC. V gene TRBV15 combines with J gene TRBJ1-2; no reliable D call. This CDR3 is built from 13 residues. V was cut by 2 bases and J by 1 base, with 5 bases left in between. Germline V gene sequence: CDR1 LNHNV, CDR2 YYDKDF (reference sequence).

The CDR3 DNA reads as TGTGCCAGCAGCTTAGCTTCCGGGACCGGAATCCCCGGGCAGTACTTC. This codes for CASSLASGTGIPGQYF. The chain couples TRBV11-1 to TRBJ2-7; D is possibly TRBD1 or TRBD2 (5 bases each). The CDR3 covers 16 residues. CDR1 and CDR2 from the germline V gene are SGHAT and FQDESV (reference sequence). V lost 0 bases, J lost 9 bases, and 21 bases lay in between.

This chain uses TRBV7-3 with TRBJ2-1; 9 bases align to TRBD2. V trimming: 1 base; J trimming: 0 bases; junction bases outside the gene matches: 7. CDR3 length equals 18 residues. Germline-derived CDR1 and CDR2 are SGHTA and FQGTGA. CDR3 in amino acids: CASSLMRAGGSSYNEQFF. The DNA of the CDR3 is TGTGCCAGCAGCTTAATGCGGGCGGGGGGGAGCTCCTACAATGAGCAGTTCTTC. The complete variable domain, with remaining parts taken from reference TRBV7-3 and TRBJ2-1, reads GAGVSQTPSNKVTEKGKYVELRCDPISGHTALYWYRQSLGQGPEFLIYFQGTGAADDSGLPNDRFFAVRPEGSVSTLKIQRTERGDSAVYLCASSLMRAGGSSYNEQFFGPGTRLTVL.

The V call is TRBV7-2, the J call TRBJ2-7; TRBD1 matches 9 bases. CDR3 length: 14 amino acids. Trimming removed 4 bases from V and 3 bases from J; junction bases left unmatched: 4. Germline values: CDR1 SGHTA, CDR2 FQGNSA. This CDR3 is CASSSGTGFYEQYF. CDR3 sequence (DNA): TGTGCCAGCAGCTCCGGGACAGGGTTCTACGAGCAGTACTTC.

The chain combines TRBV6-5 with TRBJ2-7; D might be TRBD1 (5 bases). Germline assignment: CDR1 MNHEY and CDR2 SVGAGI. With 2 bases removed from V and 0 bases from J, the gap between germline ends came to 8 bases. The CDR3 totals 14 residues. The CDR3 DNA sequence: TGTGCCAGCAGTTACCGGACACACTCCTACGAGCAGTACTTC. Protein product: CASSYRTHSYEQYF.

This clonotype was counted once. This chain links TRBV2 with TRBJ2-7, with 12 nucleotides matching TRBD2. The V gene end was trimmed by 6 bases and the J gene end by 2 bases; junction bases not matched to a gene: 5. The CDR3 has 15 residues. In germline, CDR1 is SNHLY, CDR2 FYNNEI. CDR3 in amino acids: CASRQASGGAYEQYF. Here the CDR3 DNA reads TGTGCCAGCAGGCAAGCTAGCGGGGGGGCCTACGAGCAGTACTTC.

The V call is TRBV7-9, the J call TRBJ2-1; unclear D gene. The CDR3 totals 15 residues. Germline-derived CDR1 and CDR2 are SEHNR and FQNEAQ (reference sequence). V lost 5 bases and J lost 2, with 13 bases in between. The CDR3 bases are TGTGCCAGCAGCAAACATCTTTTGGCCTACAATGAGCAGTTCTTC. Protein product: CASSKHLLAYNEQFF.

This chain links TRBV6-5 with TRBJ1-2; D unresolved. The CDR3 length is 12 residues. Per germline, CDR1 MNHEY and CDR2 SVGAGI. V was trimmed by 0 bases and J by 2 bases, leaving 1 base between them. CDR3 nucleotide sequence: TGTGCCAGCAGTTACTCGAACTATGGCTACACCTTC. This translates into CASSYSNYGYTF.

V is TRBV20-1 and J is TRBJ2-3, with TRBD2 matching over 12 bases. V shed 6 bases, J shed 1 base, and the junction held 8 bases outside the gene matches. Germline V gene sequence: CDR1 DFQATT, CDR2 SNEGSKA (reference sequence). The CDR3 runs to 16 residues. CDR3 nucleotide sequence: TGCAGTGCCAGGAAGACTAGCGGGGGTCGCACAGATACGCAGTATTTT. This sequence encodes CSARKTSGGRTDTQYF.

CDR3: CASSDSDATDTQYF. CDR3 in DNA: TGTGCCAGCAGTGACTCTGATGCCACAGATACGCAGTATTTT. This chain joins TRBV6-4 and TRBJ2-3; no definite D call. This CDR3 contains 14 residues. CDR1 is MRHNA and CDR2 is SNTAGT in the germline V gene. V was trimmed by 0 bases and J by 2 bases, leaving 6 bases between them.

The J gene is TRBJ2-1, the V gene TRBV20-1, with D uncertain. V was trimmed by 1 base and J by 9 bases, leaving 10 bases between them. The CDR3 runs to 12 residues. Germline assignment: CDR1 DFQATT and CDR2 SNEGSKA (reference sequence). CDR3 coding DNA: TGCAGTGCTAGAGCAGTAGGTAGTGAGCAGTTCTTC. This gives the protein CSARAVGSEQFF.

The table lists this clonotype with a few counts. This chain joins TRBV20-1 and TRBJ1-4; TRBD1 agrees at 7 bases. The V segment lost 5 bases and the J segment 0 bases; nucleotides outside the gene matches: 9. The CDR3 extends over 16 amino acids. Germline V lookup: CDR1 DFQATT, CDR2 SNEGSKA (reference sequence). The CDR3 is CSAVGWDRATNEKLFF. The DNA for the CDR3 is TGCAGTGCTGTAGGATGGGACAGAGCAACTAATGAAAAACTGTTTTTT.

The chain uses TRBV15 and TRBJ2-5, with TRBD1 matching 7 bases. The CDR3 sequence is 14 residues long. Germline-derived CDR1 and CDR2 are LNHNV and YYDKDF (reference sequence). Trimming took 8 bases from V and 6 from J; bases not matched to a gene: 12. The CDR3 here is CATSYYRGEKTQYF. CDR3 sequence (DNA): TGTGCCACCTCTTATTACAGGGGAGAAAAGACCCAGTACTTC.

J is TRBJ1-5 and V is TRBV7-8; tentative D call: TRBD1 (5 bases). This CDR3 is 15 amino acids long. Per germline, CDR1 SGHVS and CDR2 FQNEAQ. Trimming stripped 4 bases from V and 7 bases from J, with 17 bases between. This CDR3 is CASSSGGAREQPQHF. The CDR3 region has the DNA TGTGCCAGCAGCTCCGGGGGAGCCCGGGAGCAGCCCCAGCATTTT.

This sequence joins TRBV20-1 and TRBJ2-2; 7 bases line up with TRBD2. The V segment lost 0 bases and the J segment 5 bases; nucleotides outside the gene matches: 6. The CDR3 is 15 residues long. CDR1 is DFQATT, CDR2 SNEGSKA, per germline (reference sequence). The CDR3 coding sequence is TGCAGTGCTAGAGATGGGAGGGTTGGTACCGGGGAGCTGTTTTTT. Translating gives CSARDGRVGTGELFF.

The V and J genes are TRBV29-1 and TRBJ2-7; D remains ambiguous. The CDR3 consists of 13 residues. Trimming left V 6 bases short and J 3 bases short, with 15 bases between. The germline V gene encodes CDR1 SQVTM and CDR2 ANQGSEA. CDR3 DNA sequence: TGCAGCGTCGTTTTCGTTCTAGGCTACGAGCAGTACTTC. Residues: CSVVFVLGYEQYF.

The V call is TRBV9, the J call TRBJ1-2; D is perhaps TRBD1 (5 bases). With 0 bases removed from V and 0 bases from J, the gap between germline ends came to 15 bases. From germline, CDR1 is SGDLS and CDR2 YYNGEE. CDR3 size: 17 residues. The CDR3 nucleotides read TGTGCCAGCAGCGTAGGGGGCAGGGCCCGTGCTAACTATGGCTACACCTTC. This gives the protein CASSVGGRARANYGYTF.

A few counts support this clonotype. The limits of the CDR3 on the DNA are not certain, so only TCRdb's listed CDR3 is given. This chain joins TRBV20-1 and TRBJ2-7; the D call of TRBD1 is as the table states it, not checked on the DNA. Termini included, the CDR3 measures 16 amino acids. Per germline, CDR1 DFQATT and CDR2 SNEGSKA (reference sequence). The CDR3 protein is CSASRAGQSVSYEQYF.

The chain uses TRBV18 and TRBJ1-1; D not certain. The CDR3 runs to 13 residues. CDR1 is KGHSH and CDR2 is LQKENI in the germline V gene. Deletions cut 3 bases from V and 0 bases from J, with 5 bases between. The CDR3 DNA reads TGTGCCAGCTCACCTCGGGTGAACACTGAAGCTTTCTTT. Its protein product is CASSPRVNTEAFF.

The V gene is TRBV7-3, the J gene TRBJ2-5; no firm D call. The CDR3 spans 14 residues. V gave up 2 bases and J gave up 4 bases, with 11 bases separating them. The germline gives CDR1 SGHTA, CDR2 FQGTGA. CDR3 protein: CASSLSGWTETQYF. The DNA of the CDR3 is TGTGCCAGCAGCTTATCCGGTTGGACAGAGACCCAGTACTTC.

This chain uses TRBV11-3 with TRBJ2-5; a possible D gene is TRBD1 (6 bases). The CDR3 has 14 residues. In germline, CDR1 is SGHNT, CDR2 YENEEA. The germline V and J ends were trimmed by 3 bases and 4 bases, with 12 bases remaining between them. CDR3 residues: CASSFQGLRETQYF. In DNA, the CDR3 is TGTGCCAGCAGCTTCCAGGGGTTGAGAGAGACCCAGTACTTC.

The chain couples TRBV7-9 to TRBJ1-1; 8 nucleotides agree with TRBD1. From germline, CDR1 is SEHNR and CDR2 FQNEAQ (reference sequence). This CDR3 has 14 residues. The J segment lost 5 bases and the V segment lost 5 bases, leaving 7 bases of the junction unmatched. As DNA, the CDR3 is TGTGCCAGCAGCCTCGGACAGGGTTTGACTGAAGCTTTCTTT. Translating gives CASSLGQGLTEAFF.

CDR3 residues: CSASGTRRQFF. CDR3 coding DNA: TGCAGTGCTAGTGGCACTAGGAGGCAGTTCTTC. The V gene is TRBV20-1, the J gene TRBJ2-1; D possibly corresponds to TRBD2 (5 bases). This CDR3 is 11 amino acids long. The germline V gene has CDR1 DFQATT and CDR2 SNEGSKA (reference sequence). V shed 3 bases and J shed 12 bases, with 12 bases lying between them.

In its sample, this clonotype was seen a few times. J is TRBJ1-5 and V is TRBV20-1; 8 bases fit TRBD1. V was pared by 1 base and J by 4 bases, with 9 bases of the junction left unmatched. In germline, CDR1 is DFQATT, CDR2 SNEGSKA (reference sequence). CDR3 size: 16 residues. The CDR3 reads CSARGQGASSNQPQHF. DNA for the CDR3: TGCAGTGCTAGAGGTCAGGGGGCGTCTAGTAATCAGCCCCAGCATTTT.